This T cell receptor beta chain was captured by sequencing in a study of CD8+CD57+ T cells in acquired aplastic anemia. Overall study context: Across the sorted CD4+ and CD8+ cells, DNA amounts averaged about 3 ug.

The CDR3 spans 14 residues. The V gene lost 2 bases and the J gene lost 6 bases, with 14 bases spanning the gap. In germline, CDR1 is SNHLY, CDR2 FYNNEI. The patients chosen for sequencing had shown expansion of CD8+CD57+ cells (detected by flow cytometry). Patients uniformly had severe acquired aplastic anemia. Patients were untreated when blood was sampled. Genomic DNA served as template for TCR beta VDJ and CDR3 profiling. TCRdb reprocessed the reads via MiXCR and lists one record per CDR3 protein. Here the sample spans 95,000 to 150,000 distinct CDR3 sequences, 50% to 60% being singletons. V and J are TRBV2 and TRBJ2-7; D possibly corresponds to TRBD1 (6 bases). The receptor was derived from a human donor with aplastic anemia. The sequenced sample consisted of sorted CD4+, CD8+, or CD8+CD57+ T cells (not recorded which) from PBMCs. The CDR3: CASSENRVDLEQYF. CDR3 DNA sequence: TGTGCCAGCAGTGAAAACAGGGTAGACCTCGAGCAGTACTTC.